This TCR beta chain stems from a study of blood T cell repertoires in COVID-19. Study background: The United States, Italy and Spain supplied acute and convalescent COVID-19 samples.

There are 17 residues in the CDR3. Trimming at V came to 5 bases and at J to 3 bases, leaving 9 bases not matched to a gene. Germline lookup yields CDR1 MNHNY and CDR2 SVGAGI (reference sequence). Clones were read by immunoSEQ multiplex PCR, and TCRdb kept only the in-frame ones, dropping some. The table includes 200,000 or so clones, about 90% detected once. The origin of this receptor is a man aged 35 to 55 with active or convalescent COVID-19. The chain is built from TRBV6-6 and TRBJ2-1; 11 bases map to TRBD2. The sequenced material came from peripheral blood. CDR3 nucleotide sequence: TGTGCCAGCAGTCCTCCCGGGACTAGCGGCTACTACAATGAGCAGTTCTTC. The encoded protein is CASSPPGTSGYYNEQFF.